Each of the 12 T cell receptor beta chains below was sequenced from the same sample in a study of shared clonotypes between healthy human individuals. The assay was immunoSEQ multiplex PCR, and TCRdb's table has in-frame clones only and misses some. This sample yields 1.5 million to 2.5 million clones, of which about 95% are seen a single time; 1% to 1.5% belongs to the top ten. Cells designated naive CD8 were CD45RO-negative and were positively selected for CCR7, with terminally differentiated effector memory CD45RA+ cells excluded. The sample taken for sequencing was naive CD8+ T cells sorted from blood. These receptors were collected from a man aged 18 to 30 in good health.

Only one count was recorded for this clone. This chain links TRBV30 with TRBJ2-3; 7 nucleotides align to TRBD1. From germline, CDR1 is GTSNPN and CDR2 SVGIG (reference sequence). V gave up 1 base and J gave up 1 base; unmatched junction bases: 11. The CDR3 length is 17 residues. The CDR3 loop reads CAWSAPTGKEGTDTQYF. CDR3 coding DNA: TGTGCCTGGAGTGCGCCGACAGGGAAGGAAGGCACAGATACGCAGTATTTT.

V is TRBV9 and J is TRBJ2-1, with 9 bases matching TRBD1. V was pared by 10 bases and J by 0 bases, with 8 bases of the junction left unmatched. Germline assignment: CDR1 SGDLS and CDR2 YYNGEE. The CDR3 consists of 15 residues. CDR3 sequence reads: CASQGAPSSYNEQFF. CDR3 coding DNA: TGTGCCTCACAGGGGGCACCCAGCTCCTACAATGAGCAGTTCTTC.

The V gene is TRBV27, the J gene TRBJ2-3; 16 positions match TRBD2. J was trimmed by 4 bases and V by 3 bases; bases with no gene match: 4. The V gene's germline CDR1 is MNHEY and CDR2 SMNVEV (reference sequence). The CDR3 consists of 17 residues. The chain's CDR3 is CASSLGGLAGGSDTQYF. The CDR3 DNA follows: TGTGCCAGCAGTTTGGGGGGACTAGCGGGAGGGTCAGATACGCAGTATTTT.

The V gene is TRBV6-1, the J gene TRBJ2-5; TRBD1 agrees at 12 bases. Germline trimming cut 7 bases from V and 5 bases from J; bases unmatched to any gene: 8. The CDR3 has 15 residues. Germline CDR1 is MNHNS and CDR2 is SASEGT. DNA for the CDR3: TGTGCCAGCATCCTCGGGACAGGGGGCAGGGAGACCCAGTACTTC. This encodes CASILGTGGRETQYF.

With respect to this clone: The same CDR3 is also encoded by other DNA sequences in this sample. The CDR3 nucleotides read TGTGCCAGCAGTTTTCGGGGTCTCTACGAGCAGTACTTC. Its translation: CASSFRGLYEQYF. The chain couples TRBV28 to TRBJ2-7; the D gene is possibly TRBD2 (5 bases). The length of the CDR3 is 13 residues. V was trimmed by 3 bases and J by 3 bases, leaving 9 bases between them. Looked up from germline, CDR1 is MDHEN and CDR2 is SYDVKM.

The chain employs TRBV4-1 and TRBJ2-2; possibly TRBD2 for D (5 bases). The V gene lost 3 bases and the J gene lost 2 bases, with 19 bases spanning the gap. Germline values: CDR1 MGHRA, CDR2 YSYEKL. This CDR3 contains 18 residues. The CDR3 here is CASSHRHYATGNTGELFF. CDR3 sequence (DNA): TGCGCCAGCAGCCATCGACACTACGCGACGGGAAACACCGGGGAGCTGTTTTTT.

V gene TRBV7-9 combines with J gene TRBJ1-2; 10 nucleotides align to TRBD1. V shed 4 bases, J shed 6 bases, and the junction held 14 bases outside the gene matches. CDR1 SEHNR and CDR2 FQNEAQ come from the germline V gene (reference sequence). The CDR3 is 17 amino acids. For the CDR3, the DNA is TGTGCCAGCAGCTGGGAGGGACAGGGGATCCTAGGGGATGGCTACACCTTC. This sequence encodes CASSWEGQGILGDGYTF.

The rearrangement uses TRBV5-6 and TRBJ2-1, with 8 bases identical to TRBD2. Germline V gives CDR1 SGHDT, CDR2 YYEEEE. This CDR3 region has 15 residues. Losses at the gene ends were 2 bases for V and 6 bases for J; bases not matched to a gene: 7. Here the CDR3 DNA reads TGTGCCAGCAGCTTAGGAGCGGGAGCGGGCAATGAGCAGTTCTTC. It specifies CASSLGAGAGNEQFF. Full variable domain (remainder filled in from reference TRBV5-6 and TRBJ2-1): DAGVTQSPTHLIKTRGQQVTLRCSPKSGHDTVSWYQQALGQGPQFIFQYYEEEERQRGNFPDRFSGHQFPNYSSELNVNALLLGDSALYLCASSLGAGAGNEQFFGPGTRLTVL.

The CDR3, as DNA: TGTGCCAGCAGCCCACCCTCGGGGAGGGAGGGGACAGATACGCAGTATTTT. It yields the protein CASSPPSGREGTDTQYF. This sequence joins TRBV7-9 and TRBJ2-3, with 7 positions matching TRBD2. The CDR3 has 17 residues. The V gene end was trimmed by 5 bases and the J gene end by 3 bases; junction bases not matched to a gene: 14. The germline V gene has CDR1 SEHNR and CDR2 FQNEAQ (reference sequence). Variable domain in full (rest from reference TRBV7-9 and TRBJ2-3): DTGVSQNPRHKITKRGQNVTFRCDPISEHNRLYWYRQTLGQGPEFLTYFQNEAQLEKSRLLSDRFSAERPKGSFSTLEIQRTEQGDSAMYLCASSPPSGREGTDTQYFGPGTRLTVL.

The V gene is TRBV5-1, the J gene TRBJ2-1; TRBD2 agrees at 14 bases. The CDR3 is made up of 16 amino acids. CDR1 and CDR2 (germline): SGHRS, YFSETQ. V lost 4 bases, J lost 7 bases, and 7 bases stayed unmatched. CDR3 protein: CASSPAGTSGGNEQFF. In DNA form, the CDR3 reads TGCGCCAGCAGCCCGGCCGGGACTAGCGGGGGTAATGAGCAGTTCTTC. Full variable domain (outside the CDR3, taken from reference TRBV5-1 and TRBJ2-1): KAGVTQTPRYLIKTRGQQVTLSCSPISGHRSVSWYQQTPGQGLQFLFEYFSETQRNKGNFPGRFSGRQFSNSRSEMNVSTLELGDSALYLCASSPAGTSGGNEQFFGPGTRLTVL.

Points on this clone: The sample has other DNA sequences that encode this CDR3 too. The V call is TRBV5-4, the J call TRBJ2-7, with 7 bases lining up with TRBD1. The CDR3 is 12 amino acids. CDR1 and CDR2 from the germline V gene are SGHNT and YYREEE (reference sequence). J lost 5 bases, V lost 4 bases, and 3 bases had no gene match. The CDR3 is CASSLTGNEQYF. The CDR3, as DNA: TGTGCCAGCAGCCTGACAGGGAACGAGCAGTACTTC.

The rearrangement joins TRBV29-1 to TRBJ2-5, with 12 bases matching TRBD1. This CDR3 spans 14 amino acids. Germline V gene sequence: CDR1 SQVTM, CDR2 ANQGSEA. J was trimmed by 4 bases and V by 4 bases; bases with no gene match: 4. CDR3 sequence reads: CSVVGDRGRETQYF. The CDR3 coding sequence is TGCAGCGTTGTTGGGGACAGGGGGCGAGAGACCCAGTACTTC.